This TCR beta chain was recorded in a study of cytomegalovirus exposure and HLA in healthy donors. Study summary: Caucasian-associated ancestry cluster membership applied to approximately 80% of around 400 genotyped donors. Notes on the study in general: Researchers reported in a later analysis that a missense DCLRE1C variant was tied to TCR beta V- and J-gene trimming. The authors assumed roughly uniform sequencing depth across donors for presence/absence analyses. Analysis was performed later, and it showed HLA-associated TCR beta chains to be more clonally expanded than equally common others.

PCR used 60 Vbeta primers and 13 Jbeta primers. The table came from immunoSEQ multiplex PCR; TCRdb's copy has only in-frame clones and leaves some out. The sample has about 170,000 clones; approximately 72% are singletons. Points on this clone: The antigen is unknown.

Germline CDR1 reads SGHVS; CDR2 reads FQNEAQ. The CDR3 totals 15 residues. This sequence was found in a middle-aged man in good health and CMV-seropositive. Input material: PBMCs. The chain couples TRBV7-8 to TRBJ2-5; 10 nucleotides agree with TRBD2. The J call is uncertain, as TRBJ2-7 better fits the DNA end. Written as DNA, the CDR3 is TGTGCCAGCAGCTTTAGCGGGGGGATGCCCTACGAGCAGTACTTC. This translates into CASSFSGGMPYEQYF.